This TCR beta chain emerged from a study of blood T cell repertoires in COVID-19 (dated by TCRdb to about 2020). Some background on the complete study: Samples from collaborators originated in the United States, Italy and Spain and spanned both the acute and convalescent phases of COVID-19. The material from the prospective study consisted of cDNA or gDNA derived from T cells, B-cell-depleted T cells, or PBMCs. The dataset comprised deeply sampled blood TCRbeta repertoires from subjects exposed to, actively infected with, or recovered from COVID-19. A freely available public database, intended as a resource for researchers studying the immune response to SARS-CoV-2, is where the repertoires were released. Samples were obtained from the ongoing ImmuneRACE study (first 160 participants) and from over 1,000 subjects provided by 6 global collaborators. Nearly every sample came with metadata listing a de-identified subject ID, COVID-19 status, age in years and sex. Where available, HLA class I and class II types were taken from metadata supplied by the sample provider and were not determined by assay-based typing. Broader findings and caveats from the paper: The amount of clinical and demographic metadata varied by source and participant and was provided uncurated.

TCRbeta CDR3 regions were amplified from genomic DNA by means of the immunoSEQ Assay, a bias-controlled multiplex PCR. For the original study's pipeline: Within the assay, amplification of reference gene primers was used to estimate how many nucleated cells each sample contained. To quantify the absolute abundance of each unique TCRbeta CDR3 rearrangement, sequence reads were collapsed and filtered. For each sample, productive Simpson clonality was calculated by taking the square root of Simpson's diversity index across productive rearrangements. Here the immuneACCESS table is served through TCRdb, limited to in-frame sequences with V and J called. Missing clones are a known gap in these copies; in checked studies unresolved V genes cover under half, and the rest lacks a known reason. The D gene and trimming were derived from the DNA, and the V and J assignments and clone size from that table. The sample includes roughly 150,000 clones, with roughly 84% observed a single time. The ten largest clonotypes hold roughly 20% of the sample.

Participants in the prospective study were enrolled through a virtual design, were aged roughly 18 to 100 years, and lived in under 25 United States geographic areas. To assign participants to cohorts, the prospective study relied on clinical history that participants themselves reported in a screening survey and a study questionnaire. ImmuneRACE Cohort 3 recovered participants were defined by two consecutive negative NP/OP PCR tests, healthcare professional clearance, or symptom resolution. In the prospective study, whole blood, serum and a nasopharyngeal or oropharyngeal swab were collected from each participant by mobile phlebotomists. Participants in the prospective study had the option to provide additional blood draws and questionnaires over a roughly 2-month period. Before DNA extraction, blood samples from the prospective study were shipped at room temperature or frozen. On this clone: Its cognate antigen has yet to be identified. Base quality data are lacking; no much larger clone is found one base away.

The TCR was taken from a man aged 55 to 70 who had recovered from COVID-19. Sequencing input: PBMCs or T cells enriched from blood (not recorded which).

The CDR3 region: CASSVLDNPYYYEQYF. Read as DNA, the sequence is TGTGCCAGCAGCGTATTGGACAACCCTTATTATTACGAGCAGTACTTC. The chain is assembled from TRBV9 and TRBJ2-7; TRBD1 is a weak D gene call, 5 bases matching. The CDR3 contains 16 residues, cysteine and phenylalanine counted. This entry keeps only the CDR3 DNA: 48 bases, framed from base 1. The germline V gene provides CDR1 SGDLS and CDR2 YYNGEE. Trimming removed 1 base from V and 4 bases from J, leaving 18 bases between the germline ends.